This TCR beta chain is drawn from a study of blood T cell repertoires in COVID-19. About the study: Whether acute or convalescent, the COVID-19 samples came from the United States, Italy and Spain. PBMCs, B-cell-depleted T cells, or T cells were the source of the cDNA or gDNA that made up the material.

This clone is a singleton in its sample. Trimming removed 5 bases from V and 4 bases from J; junction bases left unmatched: 10. Germline V gene sequence: CDR1 SEHNR, CDR2 FQNEAQ (reference sequence). This CDR3 contains 15 residues. Clones were read by immunoSEQ multiplex PCR, and TCRdb kept only the in-frame ones, dropping some. The sample has about 260,000 clones, about 87% seen once. The clonotype originates from a woman between 35 and 50 years old with acute COVID-19. Material for sequencing was PBMCs or T cells enriched from blood (not recorded which). The gene calls are TRBV7-9 and TRBJ1-2; TRBD1 matches 7 bases. CDR3 residues: CASSPPATGRYGYTF. The CDR3 DNA is TGTGCCAGCAGCCCCCCTGCGACAGGGCGCTATGGCTACACCTTC.